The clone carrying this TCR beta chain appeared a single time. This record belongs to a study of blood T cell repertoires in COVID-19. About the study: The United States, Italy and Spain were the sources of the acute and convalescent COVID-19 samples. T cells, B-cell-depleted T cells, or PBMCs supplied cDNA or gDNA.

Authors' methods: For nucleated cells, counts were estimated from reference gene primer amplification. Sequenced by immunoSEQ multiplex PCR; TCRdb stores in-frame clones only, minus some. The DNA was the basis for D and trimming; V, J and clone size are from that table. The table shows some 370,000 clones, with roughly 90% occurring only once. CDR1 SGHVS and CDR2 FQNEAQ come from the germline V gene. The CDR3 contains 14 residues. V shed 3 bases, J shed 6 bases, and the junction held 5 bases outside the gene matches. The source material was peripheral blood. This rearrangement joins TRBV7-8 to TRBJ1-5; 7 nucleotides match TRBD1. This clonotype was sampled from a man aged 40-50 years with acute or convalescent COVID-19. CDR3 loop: CASSFGTDSQPQHF. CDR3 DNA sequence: TGTGCCAGCAGCTTTGGGACAGACAGTCAGCCCCAGCATTTT.